The present entry profiles one T cell receptor beta chain with its context. This record comes from a study of blood T cell repertoires in COVID-19. Between the trimmed V and J ends, which lost 1 base and 0 bases, there was a span of 16 bases. The CDR3 is 19 residues long. Germline values: CDR1 SNHLY, CDR2 FYNNEI. In the authors' workflow: Researchers report that nucleated cell counts were estimated from reference gene primer amplification. This table comes from immunoSEQ multiplex PCR, and its TCRdb copy is limited to in-frame clones, with some not included. For V, J and clone size, that table is used; D and trimming come from the DNA. The table has over 100,000 clones, roughly three quarters seen once.

Sequenced: peripheral blood. The source is a woman between 65 and 79 years old with acute or convalescent COVID-19. This chain joins TRBV2 and TRBJ2-6, with D possibly matching TRBD2 (6 bases). The CDR3 protein is CASSEDPVLARSGANVLTF. The CDR3, as DNA: TGTGCCAGCAGTGAAGATCCGGTCCTAGCGCGCTCTGGGGCCAACGTCCTGACTTTC.